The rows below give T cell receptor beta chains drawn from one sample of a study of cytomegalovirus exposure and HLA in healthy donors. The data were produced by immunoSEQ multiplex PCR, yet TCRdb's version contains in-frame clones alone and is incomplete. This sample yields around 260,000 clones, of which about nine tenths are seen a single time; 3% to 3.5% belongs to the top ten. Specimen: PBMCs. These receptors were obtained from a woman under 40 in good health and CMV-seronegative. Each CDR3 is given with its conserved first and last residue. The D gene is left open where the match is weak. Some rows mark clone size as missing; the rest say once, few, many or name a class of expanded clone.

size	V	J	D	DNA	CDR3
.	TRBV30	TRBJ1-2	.	TGTGCCTGGAGTGTTACCCCAACAGGGCCAATTAACTATGGCTACACCTTC	CAWSVTPTGPINYGYTF
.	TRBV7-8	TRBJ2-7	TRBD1	TGTGCCAGCAGCCCAGACGGGACAGGGGACTACGAGCAGTACTTC	CASSPDGTGDYEQYF
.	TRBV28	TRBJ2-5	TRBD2	TGTGCCAGCAGTTTGGGAGGGGTGGAGACCCAGTACTTC	CASSLGGVETQYF
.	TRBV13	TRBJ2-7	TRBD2	TGTGCCAGCAGCTTAGGGCTAGCGGGAGGCGAGCAGTACTTC	CASSLGLAGGEQYF
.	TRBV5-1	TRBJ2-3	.	TGCGCCAGCAGCGGTTTTGAGGGAAGCACAGATACGCAGTATTTT	CASSGFEGSTDTQYF
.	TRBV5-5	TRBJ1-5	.	TGTGCCACCCTAGTGTTAGTTCAGCCCCAGCATTTT	CATLVLVQPQHF
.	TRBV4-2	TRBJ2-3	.	TGTGCCAGCAGCCAAGATTGGGCTCAGGGAAGCACAGATACGCAGTATTTT	CASSQDWAQGSTDTQYF
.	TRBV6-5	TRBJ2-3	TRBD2	TGTGCCAGCAGTTACCAGACTAGCGGGAGAGCAGATACGCAGTATTTT	CASSYQTSGRADTQYF
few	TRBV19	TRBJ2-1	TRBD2	TGTGCCAGTAGTCCACTAGCAGGGAGGGCCAATGAGCAGTTCTTC	CASSPLAGRANEQFF
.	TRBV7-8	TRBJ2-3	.	TGTGCCAGCAGCTCAATTGACAGGACCCCAGATACGCAGTATTTT	CASSSIDRTPDTQYF
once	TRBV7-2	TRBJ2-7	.	TGTGCCAGCAGCTTAGACCGCGGGTCCTACGGGCAGTACTTC	CASSLDRGSYGQYF
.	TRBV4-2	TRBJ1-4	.	TGTGCCAGCAGCCAAGTCCAGGCCATTGGAGAAAAACTGTTTTTT	CASSQVQAIGEKLFF
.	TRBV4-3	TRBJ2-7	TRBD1	TGCGCCAGCAGCCAAGGGACAGGCGCAAACCACGAGCAGTACTTC	CASSQGTGANHEQYF
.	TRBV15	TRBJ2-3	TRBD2	TGTGCCACCAGCACCGGGACTAGCGGGAGTTTCACAGATACGCAGTATTTT	CATSTGTSGSFTDTQYF
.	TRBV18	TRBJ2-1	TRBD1	TGTGCCAGCTCACCAGAAGATTACAGGGGCAATGAGCAGTTCTTC	CASSPEDYRGNEQFF
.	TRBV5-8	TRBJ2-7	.	TGTGCCAGCAGCGGAGACTACTACGAGCAGTACTTC	CASSGDYYEQYF
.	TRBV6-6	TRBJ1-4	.	TGTGCCAGCAGTTACGGGGGGGGCGCGACTAATGAAAAACTGTTTTTT	CASSYGGGATNEKLFF
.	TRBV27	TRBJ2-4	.	TGTGCCAGCAGTCAGCACAGCCTTTCCAAAAACATTCAGTACTTC	CASSQHSLSKNIQYF
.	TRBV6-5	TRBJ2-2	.	TGTGCCAGCAGTTACCTAGGGTCCGGGGAGCTGTTTTTT	CASSYLGSGELFF
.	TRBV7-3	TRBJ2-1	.	TGTGCCAGCAGCCCCCGCTACGACAATGAGCAGTTCTTC	CASSPRYDNEQFF
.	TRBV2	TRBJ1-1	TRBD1	TGTGCCAGATTGGACAGGTCGGGCTCTGAAGCTTTCTTT	CARLDRSGSEAFF
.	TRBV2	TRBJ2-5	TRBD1	TGTGCCAGCAGAGTGGACAGGATGGCAGAGACCCAGTACTTC	CASRVDRMAETQYF
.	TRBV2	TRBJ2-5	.	TGTGCCAGCAGTGAAGCGGAGGTGGAGACCCAGTACTTC	CASSEAEVETQYF
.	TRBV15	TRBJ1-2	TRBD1	TGTGCCACCAGCAGGGACAGGGGGGAGAGTGGCTATGGCTACACCTTC	CATSRDRGESGYGYTF
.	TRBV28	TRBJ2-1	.	TGTGCCAGCAGTACCTTGTGGGGGAACTCCTACAATGAGCAGTTCTTC	CASSTLWGNSYNEQFF
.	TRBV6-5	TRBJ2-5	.	TGTGCCAGCAGAGTCCTAGGTGCTCAAGAGACCCAGTACTTC	CASRVLGAQETQYF
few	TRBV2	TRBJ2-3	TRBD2	TGTGCCAGCAGTGAAGGGACTAGCGCACTATATACGCAGTATTTT	CASSEGTSALYTQYF
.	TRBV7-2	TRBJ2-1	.	TGTGCCAGCAGCCCTGTAATAGTCGGTAATGAGCAGTTCTTC	CASSPVIVGNEQFF
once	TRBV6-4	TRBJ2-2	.	TGTGCCAGCTCGGCTAAGAACACCGGGGAGCTGTTTTTT	CASSAKNTGELFF
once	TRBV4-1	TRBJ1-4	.	TGCGCCAGCAGCCAAACGACCTTTAATGAAAAACTGTTTTTT	CASSQTTFNEKLFF
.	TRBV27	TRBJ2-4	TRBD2	TGTGCCAGCAGTTTATCATCCAGCGGGAGGGCCGAGGACATTCAGTACTTC	CASSLSSSGRAEDIQYF
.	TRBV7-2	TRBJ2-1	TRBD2	TGTGCCAGCAGCTTAAGTAGCGGGAAGTACAATGAGCAGTTCTTC	CASSLSSGKYNEQFF
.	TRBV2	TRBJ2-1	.	TGTGCCAGCAAGGTCACGTTATTAGCGGCCTACAATGAGCAGTTCTTC	CASKVTLLAAYNEQFF
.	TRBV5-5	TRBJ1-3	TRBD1	TGTGCCAGCAGCTTTGCTCCTCAGGGGGCATCTGGAAACACCATATATTTT	CASSFAPQGASGNTIYF
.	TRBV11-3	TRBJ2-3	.	TGTGCCAGCAGCTTACGCGGGACAGATACGCAGTATTTT	CASSLRGTDTQYF
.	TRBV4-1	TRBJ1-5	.	TGCGCCAGCAGCCATCAACAGGGTGATCAGCCCCAGCATTTT	CASSHQQGDQPQHF
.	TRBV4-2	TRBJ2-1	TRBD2	TGTGCCAGCAGCCAAGCGGGGACTAGCGGAGGGATCTACAATGAGCAGTTCTTC	CASSQAGTSGGIYNEQFF
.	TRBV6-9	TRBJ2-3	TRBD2	TGTGCCAGCAGGCACCGGGAGGTGAGGACGCAGTATTTT	CASRHREVRTQYF
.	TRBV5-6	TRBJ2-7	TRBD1	TGTGCCAGCAGCTTGGAGGGGGCCTACTACGAGCAGTACTTC	CASSLEGAYYEQYF
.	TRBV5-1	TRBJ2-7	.	TGCGCCAGCAGCTTGGAGACAGGACTCCGGAACGAGCAGTACTTC	CASSLETGLRNEQYF
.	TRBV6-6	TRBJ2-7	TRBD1	TGTGCCAGCAGTTACCCGGGACAGGGGTCTGGGGAGCAGTACTTC	CASSYPGQGSGEQYF
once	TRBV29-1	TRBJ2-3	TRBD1	TGCAGCGTTGAAGATCGGAACCGGGACAGGGGCACAGATACGCAGTATTTT	CSVEDRNRDRGTDTQYF
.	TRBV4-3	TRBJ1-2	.	TGCGCCAGCAGCCAAGGGCCCAACTATGGCTACACCTTC	CASSQGPNYGYTF
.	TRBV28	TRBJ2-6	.	TGTGTGGTTGCTGGGGCCAACGTCCTGACTTTC	CVVAGANVLTF
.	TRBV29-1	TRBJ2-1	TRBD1	TGCAGCGTTTGGGGACACAGGGGAAATGAGCAGTTCTTC	CSVWGHRGNEQFF
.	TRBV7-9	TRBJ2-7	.	TGTGCCAGCTCCCCCGCTTGGGGATTCGCCTACGAGCAGTACTTC	CASSPAWGFAYEQYF
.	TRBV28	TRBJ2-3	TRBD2	TGTGCCAGCAGTCGGGGGAGCGGGAGTCGCACAGATACGCAGTATTTT	CASSRGSGSRTDTQYF
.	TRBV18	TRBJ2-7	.	TGTGCCAGCTCACCGATCCAGGGCGGCGGCGAGCAGTACTTC	CASSPIQGGGEQYF
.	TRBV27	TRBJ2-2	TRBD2	TGTGCCAGCAGTTGGGGACTAGCGGGAGGGGAGCTGTTTTTT	CASSWGLAGGELFF
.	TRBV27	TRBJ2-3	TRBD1	TGTGCCAGCAGTTTAAAGACAGGGGGCACAGATACGCAGTATTTT	CASSLKTGGTDTQYF
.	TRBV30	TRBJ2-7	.	TGTGCCTGGAGTGTACAAGGCTACGAGCAGTACTTC	CAWSVQGYEQYF
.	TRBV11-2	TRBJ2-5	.	TGTGCCAGCAGCTCACGCCCGAGGGCCCAGTACTTC	CASSSRPRAQYF
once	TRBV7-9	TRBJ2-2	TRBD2	TGTGCCAGCAGCACCGGGACTAGCGGGAACACCGGGGAGCTGTTTTTT	CASSTGTSGNTGELFF